The next 26 T cell receptor beta chains were all read from a single sample in a study of cytomegalovirus exposure and HLA in healthy donors. The method was immunoSEQ multiplex PCR; TCRdb's version includes in-frame clones alone and lacks a portion of them. The sample lists 80,000 to 100,000 clones, 70% to 90% seen once, with roughly 3.9% in the top ten. The sample consisted of PBMCs. These receptor sequences come from a woman in her 30s in good health and CMV-seronegative.

This rearrangement joins TRBV6-1 to TRBJ1-4; the D gene is possibly TRBD1 (5 bases). V lost 1 base and J lost 8, with 14 bases in between. Germline CDR1 is MNHNS and CDR2 is SASEGT. CDR3 length: 15 amino acids. The chain's CDR3 is CASSEVRQGMEKLFF. CDR3 nucleotides: TGTGCCAGCAGTGAAGTGCGCCAGGGAATGGAAAAACTGTTTTTT.

V is TRBV7-9 and J is TRBJ1-2; D is possibly TRBD1 (5 bases). Germline loops: CDR1 SEHNR, CDR2 FQNEAQ (reference sequence). The CDR3 totals 13 residues. The V and J ends lost 1 base and 7 bases respectively, with 10 bases between them. The CDR3 spells CASSLEGRAGYTF. CDR3 bases: TGTGCCAGCAGCTTAGAGGGCAGGGCTGGCTACACCTTC.

V and J are TRBV6-1 and TRBJ2-7, with a possible D match to TRBD1 (5 bases). Germline V gene sequence: CDR1 MNHNS, CDR2 SASEGT. Trimming removed 3 bases from V and 0 bases from J, with 15 bases in between. This CDR3 has 16 amino acids. The CDR3 sequence is CASSEEWQGSSYEQYF. CDR3 sequence (DNA): TGTGCCAGCAGTGAGGAGTGGCAGGGATCCTCCTACGAGCAGTACTTC.

The rearrangement links TRBV6-5 to TRBJ1-2, with D unresolved. V shed 0 bases and J shed 8 bases, with 10 bases lying between them. Per germline, CDR1 MNHEY and CDR2 SVGAGI. This CDR3 is built from 13 residues. Here the CDR3 reads CASSYSSPGGYTF. CDR3 DNA sequence: TGTGCCAGCAGTTACTCGAGTCCGGGAGGCTACACCTTC.

The chain links TRBV7-9 to TRBJ2-1; D is perhaps TRBD2 (5 bases). The CDR3 runs 16 residues. Germline CDR1 reads SEHNR; CDR2 reads FQNEAQ (reference sequence). With 1 base removed from V and 2 bases from J, the gap between germline ends came to 12 bases. The CDR3 bases are TGTGCCAGCAGCTTAGTTTTTGGGAGCGCCTACAATGAGCAGTTCTTC. It codes for CASSLVFGSAYNEQFF. The full variable domain, with the rest looked up from reference TRBV7-9 and TRBJ2-1, is DTGVSQNPRHKITKRGQNVTFRCDPISEHNRLYWYRQTLGQGPEFLTYFQNEAQLEKSRLLSDRFSAERPKGSFSTLEIQRTEQGDSAMYLCASSLVFGSAYNEQFFGPGTRLTVL.

This clone was seen just once. CDR3 sequence (DNA): TGTGCCAGCAGCTTAGCGCGGGACAGGGTAGACGAGCAGTACTTC. Protein: CASSLARDRVDEQYF. This chain joins TRBV7-9 and TRBJ2-7, with 9 bases fitting TRBD1. Germline lookup yields CDR1 SEHNR and CDR2 FQNEAQ (reference sequence). With V trimmed by 0 bases and J by 5 bases, 5 bases remained unmatched. The CDR3 consists of 15 residues.

The CDR3 DNA sequence: TGTGCCAGCAGTTTACCAGGGCGAACTGAAGCTTTCTTT. It translates to CASSLPGRTEAFF. The J gene is TRBJ1-1, the V gene TRBV28; TRBD1 is a possible D gene (5 bases). Trimming shortened V by 2 bases and J by 5 bases, and 9 bases separated the two germline ends. This CDR3 region has 13 residues. CDR1 MDHEN and CDR2 SYDVKM come from the germline V gene. Using reference TRBV28 and TRBJ1-1 for the parts outside the CDR3, the full variable domain is DVKVTQSSRYLVKRTGEKVFLECVQDMDHENMFWYRQDPGLGLRLIYFSYDVKMKEKGDIPEGYSVSREKKERFSLILESASTNQTSMYLCASSLPGRTEAFFGQGTRLTVV.

CDR3 sequence (DNA): TGTGCCAGCAGTCCTCAGGGACTGTTAGACGCTTTCTTT. Its protein is CASSPQGLLDAFF. The V gene is TRBV27, the J gene TRBJ1-1; tentatively, D is TRBD1 (5 bases). Looked up from germline, CDR1 is MNHEY and CDR2 is SMNVEV (reference sequence). Trimming shortened V by 5 bases and J by 11 bases, and 18 bases separated the two germline ends. The CDR3 has 13 amino acids.

V is TRBV6-6 and J is TRBJ1-2; D is perhaps TRBD1 (6 bases). Trimming took 0 bases from V and 4 from J, leaving 12 bases between them. Germline V CDR1 and CDR2: MNHNY, SVGAGI (reference sequence). The CDR3 runs 15 residues. CDR3 sequence (DNA): TGTGCCAGCAGTTACTCGGACAGCGCTCTCTATGGCTACACCTTC. It yields the protein CASSYSDSALYGYTF.

This clone was seen a single time. V is TRBV7-3 and J is TRBJ2-2, with D perhaps TRBD2 (6 bases). From germline, CDR1 is SGHTA and CDR2 FQGTGA. The length of the CDR3 is 14 residues. The V gene lost 4 bases and the J gene lost 6 bases, with 12 bases spanning the gap. CDR3 in DNA: TGTGCCAGCAGCTCCTCGACTAGTTCCGGGGAGCTGTTTTTT. It codes for CASSSSTSSGELFF. The full variable domain, completed using reference TRBV7-3 and TRBJ2-2, is GAGVSQTPSNKVTEKGKYVELRCDPISGHTALYWYRQSLGQGPEFLIYFQGTGAADDSGLPNDRFFAVRPEGSVSTLKIQRTERGDSAVYLCASSSSTSSGELFFGEGSRLTVL.

The sample holds one count of this clone. This chain connects TRBV11-2 to TRBJ2-5; D ambiguous. The germline CDR1 and CDR2 sequences are SGHAT and FQNNGV. The V gene lost 5 bases and the J gene lost 1 base, with 8 bases spanning the gap. The CDR3 is 13 amino acids. In DNA, the CDR3 is TGTGCCAGCAGCCCGCGGTCCCAAGAGACCCAGTACTTC. Translation gives CASSPRSQETQYF.

V and J are TRBV7-2 and TRBJ2-1; no definite D call. The germline V gene encodes CDR1 SGHTA and CDR2 FQGNSA. Trimming shortened V by 4 bases and J by 10 bases, and 8 bases separated the two germline ends. This CDR3 is 11 amino acids long. CDR3 in DNA: TGTGCCAGCAGCTCCCTTAGCGAGCAGTTCTTC. Its translation is CASSSLSEQFF.

The CDR3, as DNA: TGTGCCAGTAGTAGACTAGCGGGAGGGCCAGACACCGGGGAGCTGTTTTTT. Protein: CASSRLAGGPDTGELFF. The chain carries TRBV19 and TRBJ2-2, with TRBD2 identical over 14 bases. The J segment lost 3 bases and the V segment lost 4 bases, leaving 4 bases of the junction unmatched. The CDR3 covers 17 residues. Per germline, CDR1 LNHDA and CDR2 SQIVND (reference sequence).

The chain combines TRBV6-6 with TRBJ2-7, with 8 bases lining up with TRBD1. In germline, CDR1 is MNHNY, CDR2 SVGAGI (reference sequence). The CDR3 has 14 residues. The J segment lost 4 bases and the V segment lost 6 bases, leaving 8 bases of the junction unmatched. The DNA for the CDR3 is TGTGCCAGCAGGCCAGGGGGCGAGGGGTACGAGCAGTACTTC. It yields the protein CASRPGGEGYEQYF.

This sequence joins TRBV27 and TRBJ1-1; 9 bases match TRBD1. The CDR3 runs 13 residues. The junction had 3 bases not matched to a gene; V was cut back by 2 bases and J by 8 bases. Germline V gene lookup returns CDR1 MNHEY and CDR2 SMNVEV (reference sequence). The CDR3 protein is CASSLLDRGEAFF. CDR3 bases: TGTGCCAGCAGTTTACTCGACAGGGGGGAAGCTTTCTTT.

The chain joins TRBV5-4 to TRBJ1-6; D not resolved. Trimming cost V 4 bases and J 10 bases, with 15 bases left between them. The CDR3 contains 14 residues. Germline V gives CDR1 SGHNT, CDR2 YYREEE (reference sequence). CDR3 amino acids: CASSAGRGGSPLHF. DNA of the CDR3: TGTGCCAGCAGCGCCGGTCGCGGCGGCTCACCCCTCCACTTT. Together with reference TRBV5-4 and TRBJ1-6, the CDR3 gives the full variable domain: ETGVTQSPTHLIKTRGQQVTLRCSSQSGHNTVSWYQQALGQGPQFIFQYYREEENGRGNFPPRFSGLQFPNYSSELNVNALELDDSALYLCASSAGRGGSPLHFGNGTRLTVT.

This clone was found once. The rearrangement joins TRBV7-2 to TRBJ2-5, with D possibly being TRBD2 (5 bases). V was clipped by 5 bases and J by 10 bases, with 14 bases between them. Germline V gene data show CDR1 as SGHTA and CDR2 as FQGNSA. The CDR3 spans 12 residues. The CDR3 loop reads CASSAGMGIQYF. CDR3 DNA sequence: TGTGCCAGCAGCGCCGGGATGGGTATCCAGTACTTC.

V and J are TRBV5-8 and TRBJ1-2; D possibly corresponds to TRBD1 (5 bases). There are 12 residues in the CDR3. CDR1 is SGHTS and CDR2 is YDEGEE in the germline V gene. V was shortened by 3 bases and J by 5 bases, with 8 bases between the two germline ends. CDR3 coding DNA: TGTGCCAGCAGCTGGACATCGTATGGCTACACCTTC. Translated, it gives CASSWTSYGYTF.

This sequence joins TRBV5-1 and TRBJ1-2; D might be TRBD1 (5 bases). Deletions cut 2 bases from V and 8 bases from J, with 16 bases between. The CDR3 has 14 residues. The germline V gene encodes CDR1 SGHRS and CDR2 YFSETQ. The CDR3: CASSFTGQGSGYTF. Written as DNA, the CDR3 is TGCGCCAGCAGCTTTACTGGGCAGGGCAGCGGCTACACCTTC.

The rearrangement joins TRBV6-5 to TRBJ2-2; perhaps TRBD1 as D (6 bases). The CDR3 sequence is 15 residues long. Germline assignment: CDR1 MNHEY and CDR2 SVGAGI. Trimming took 5 bases from V and 5 from J, leaving 15 bases between them. The CDR3 protein is CASSPTGIRTGELFF. The CDR3 coding sequence is TGTGCCAGCAGTCCTACAGGGATCCGGACCGGGGAGCTGTTTTTT.

This sequence joins TRBV7-8 and TRBJ2-7, with 7 bases matching TRBD2. Germline-derived CDR1 and CDR2 are SGHVS and FQNEAQ. The CDR3 has 16 residues. The V gene end was trimmed by 1 base and the J gene end by 0 bases; junction bases not matched to a gene: 6. DNA for the CDR3: TGTGCCAGCAGCTTAGTAGGGCGGGGGAGCTCCTACGAGCAGTACTTC. It encodes CASSLVGRGSSYEQYF. Using reference TRBV7-8 and TRBJ2-7 for the parts outside the CDR3, the full variable domain is GAGVSQSPRYKVAKRGQDVALRCDPISGHVSLFWYQQALGQGPEFLTYFQNEAQLDKSGLPSDRFFAERPEGSVSTLKIQRTQQEDSAVYLCASSLVGRGSSYEQYFGPGTRLTVT.

The J gene is TRBJ1-4, the V gene TRBV29-1, with a tentative D call TRBD1 (6 bases). Trimming stripped 0 bases from V and 5 bases from J, with 13 bases between. The CDR3 spans 15 residues. CDR1 is SQVTM and CDR2 is ANQGSEA in the germline V gene. In DNA, the CDR3 is TGCAGCGTTGAAGAAGGAGACAGGTTGAATGAAAAACTGTTTTTT. It translates to CSVEEGDRLNEKLFF.

This clone showed up just once. V and J are TRBV10-2 and TRBJ2-7, with TRBD1 identical over 9 bases. With V trimmed by 8 bases and J by 5 bases, 13 bases remained unmatched. The CDR3 is 15 residues long. Germline loops: CDR1 WSHSY, CDR2 SAAADI. In nucleotides, the CDR3 is TGCGCCAGCGGCCCAACAGGGGGCGCGGGGGACGAGCAGTACTTC. The encoded protein is CASGPTGGAGDEQYF.

The count of this clone is one. The V and J genes are TRBV7-6 and TRBJ2-6; D is perhaps TRBD2 (5 bases). The germline V and J ends were trimmed by 8 bases and 1 base, with 24 bases remaining between them. The CDR3 is 19 residues long. CDR1 SGHVS and CDR2 FNYEAQ come from the germline V gene. The CDR3 nucleotides read TGTGCCAGCCAACGAGGGTGGCAACCAAGTACATCTGGGGCCAACGTCCTGACTTTC. It specifies CASQRGWQPSTSGANVLTF.

The chain carries TRBV28 and TRBJ1-4; TRBD1 matches 8 bases. This CDR3 spans 16 amino acids. Germline V CDR1 and CDR2: MDHEN, SYDVKM. Trimming took 5 bases from V and 3 from J; bases not matched to a gene: 8. CDR3 in amino acids: CASSLYRTGSNEKLFF. The CDR3, as DNA: TGTGCCAGCAGTCTCTACCGGACAGGGTCTAATGAAAAACTGTTTTTT.

The chain carries TRBV5-3 and TRBJ2-3; possible D gene TRBD1, 5 bases. TRBV5-3 is an ORF, with its function uncertain. With 9 bases removed from V and 2 bases from J, the gap between germline ends came to 19 bases. The CDR3 extends over 15 amino acids. The CDR3 loop is CANPKGKGNTDTQYF. The CDR3 bases are TGTGCCAACCCAAAGGGGAAGGGAAACACAGATACGCAGTATTTT.